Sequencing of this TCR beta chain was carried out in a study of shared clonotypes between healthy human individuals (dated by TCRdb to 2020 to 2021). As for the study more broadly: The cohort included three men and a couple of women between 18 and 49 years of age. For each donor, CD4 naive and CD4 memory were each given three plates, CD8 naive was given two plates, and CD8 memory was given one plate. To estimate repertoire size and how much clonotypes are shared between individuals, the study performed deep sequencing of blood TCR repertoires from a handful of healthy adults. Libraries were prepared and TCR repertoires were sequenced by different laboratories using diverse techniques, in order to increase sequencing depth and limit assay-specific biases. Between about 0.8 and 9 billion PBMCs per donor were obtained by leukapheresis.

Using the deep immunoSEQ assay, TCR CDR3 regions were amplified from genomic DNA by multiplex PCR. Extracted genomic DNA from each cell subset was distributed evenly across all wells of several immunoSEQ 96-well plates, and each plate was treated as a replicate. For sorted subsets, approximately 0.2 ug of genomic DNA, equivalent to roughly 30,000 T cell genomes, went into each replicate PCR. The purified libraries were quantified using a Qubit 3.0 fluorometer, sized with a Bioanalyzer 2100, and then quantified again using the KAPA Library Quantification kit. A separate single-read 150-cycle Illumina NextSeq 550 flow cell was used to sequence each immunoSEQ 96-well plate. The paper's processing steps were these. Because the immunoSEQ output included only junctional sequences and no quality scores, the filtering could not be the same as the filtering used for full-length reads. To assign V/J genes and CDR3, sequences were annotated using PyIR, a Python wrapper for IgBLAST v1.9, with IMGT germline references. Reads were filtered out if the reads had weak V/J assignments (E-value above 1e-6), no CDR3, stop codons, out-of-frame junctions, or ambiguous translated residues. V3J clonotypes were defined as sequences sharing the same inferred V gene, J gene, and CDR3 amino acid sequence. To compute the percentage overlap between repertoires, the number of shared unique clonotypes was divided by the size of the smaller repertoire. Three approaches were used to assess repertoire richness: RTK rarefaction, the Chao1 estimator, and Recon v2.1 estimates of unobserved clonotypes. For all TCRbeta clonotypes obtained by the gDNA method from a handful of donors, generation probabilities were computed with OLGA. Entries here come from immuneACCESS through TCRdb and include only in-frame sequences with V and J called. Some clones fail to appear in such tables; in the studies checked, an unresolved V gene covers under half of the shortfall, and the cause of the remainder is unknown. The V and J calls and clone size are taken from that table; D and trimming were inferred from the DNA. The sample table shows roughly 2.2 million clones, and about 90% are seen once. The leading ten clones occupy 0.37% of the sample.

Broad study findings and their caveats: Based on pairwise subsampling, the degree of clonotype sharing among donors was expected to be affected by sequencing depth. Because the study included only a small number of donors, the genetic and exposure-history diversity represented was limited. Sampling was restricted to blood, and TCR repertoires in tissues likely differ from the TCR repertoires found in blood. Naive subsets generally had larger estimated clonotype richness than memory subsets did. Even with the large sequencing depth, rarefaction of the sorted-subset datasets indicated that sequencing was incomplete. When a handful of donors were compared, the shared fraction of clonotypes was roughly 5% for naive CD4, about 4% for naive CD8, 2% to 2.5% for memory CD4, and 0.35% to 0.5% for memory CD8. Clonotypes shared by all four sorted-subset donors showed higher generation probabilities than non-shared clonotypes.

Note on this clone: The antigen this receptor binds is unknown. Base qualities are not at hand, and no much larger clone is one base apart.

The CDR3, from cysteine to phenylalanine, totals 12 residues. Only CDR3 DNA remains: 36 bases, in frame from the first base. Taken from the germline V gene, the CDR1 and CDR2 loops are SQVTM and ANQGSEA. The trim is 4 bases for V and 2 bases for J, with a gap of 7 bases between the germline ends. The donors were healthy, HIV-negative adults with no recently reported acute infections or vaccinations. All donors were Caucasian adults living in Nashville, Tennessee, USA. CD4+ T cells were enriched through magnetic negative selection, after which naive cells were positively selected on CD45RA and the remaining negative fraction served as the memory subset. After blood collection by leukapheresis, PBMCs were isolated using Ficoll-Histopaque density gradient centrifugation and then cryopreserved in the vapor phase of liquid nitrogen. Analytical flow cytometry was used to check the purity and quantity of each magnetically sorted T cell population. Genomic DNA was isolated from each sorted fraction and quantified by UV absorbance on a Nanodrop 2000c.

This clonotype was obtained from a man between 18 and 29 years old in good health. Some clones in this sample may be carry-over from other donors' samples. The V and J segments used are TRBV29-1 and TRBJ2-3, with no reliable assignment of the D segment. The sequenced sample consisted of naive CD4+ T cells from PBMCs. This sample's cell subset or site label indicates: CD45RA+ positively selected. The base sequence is TGCAGCGTTGGCCCCCCCACAGATACGCAGTATTTT. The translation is CSVGPPTDTQYF.